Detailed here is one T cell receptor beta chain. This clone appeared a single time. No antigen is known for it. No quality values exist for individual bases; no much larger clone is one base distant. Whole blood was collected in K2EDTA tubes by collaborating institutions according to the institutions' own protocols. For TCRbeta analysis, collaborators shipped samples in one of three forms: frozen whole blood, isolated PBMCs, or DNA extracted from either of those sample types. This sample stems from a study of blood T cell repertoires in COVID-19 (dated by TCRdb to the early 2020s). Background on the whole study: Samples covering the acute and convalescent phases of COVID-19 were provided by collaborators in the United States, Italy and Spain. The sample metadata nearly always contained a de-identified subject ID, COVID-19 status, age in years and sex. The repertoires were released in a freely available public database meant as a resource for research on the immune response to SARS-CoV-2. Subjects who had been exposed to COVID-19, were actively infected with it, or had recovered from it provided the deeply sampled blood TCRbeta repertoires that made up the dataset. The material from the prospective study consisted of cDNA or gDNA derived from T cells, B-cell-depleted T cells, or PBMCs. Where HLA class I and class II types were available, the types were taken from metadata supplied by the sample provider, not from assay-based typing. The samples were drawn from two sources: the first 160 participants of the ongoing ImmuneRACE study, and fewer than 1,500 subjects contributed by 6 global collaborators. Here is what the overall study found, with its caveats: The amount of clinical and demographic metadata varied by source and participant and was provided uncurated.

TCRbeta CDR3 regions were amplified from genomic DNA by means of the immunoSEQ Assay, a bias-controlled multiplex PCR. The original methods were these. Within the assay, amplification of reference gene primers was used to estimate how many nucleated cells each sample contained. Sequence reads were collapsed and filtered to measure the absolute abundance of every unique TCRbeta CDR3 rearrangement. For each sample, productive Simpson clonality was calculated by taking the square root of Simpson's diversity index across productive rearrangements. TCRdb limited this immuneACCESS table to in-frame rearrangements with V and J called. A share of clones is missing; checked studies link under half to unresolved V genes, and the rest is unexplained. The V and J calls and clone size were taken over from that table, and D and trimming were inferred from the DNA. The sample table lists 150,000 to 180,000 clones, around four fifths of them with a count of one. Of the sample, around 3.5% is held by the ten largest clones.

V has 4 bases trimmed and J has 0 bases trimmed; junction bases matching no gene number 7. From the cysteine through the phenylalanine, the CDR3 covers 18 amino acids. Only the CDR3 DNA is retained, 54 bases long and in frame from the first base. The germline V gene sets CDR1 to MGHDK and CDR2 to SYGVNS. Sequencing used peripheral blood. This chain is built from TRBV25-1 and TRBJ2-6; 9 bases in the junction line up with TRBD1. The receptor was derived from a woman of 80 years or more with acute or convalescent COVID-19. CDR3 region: CASSVLDRGVSGANVLTF. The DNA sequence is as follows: TGTGCCAGCAGTGTCCTTGACAGGGGGGTCTCTGGGGCCAACGTCCTGACTTTC. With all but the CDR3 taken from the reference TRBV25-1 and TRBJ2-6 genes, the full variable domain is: EADIYQTPRYLVIGTGKKITLECSQTMGHDKMYWYQQDPGMELHLIHYSYGVNSTEKGDLSSESTVSRIRTEHFPLTLESARPSHTSQYLCASSVLDRGVSGANVLTFGAGSRLTVL.